The 3 T cell receptor beta chains listed next were all sequenced from one sample in a study of blood T cell repertoires in COVID-19. Only in-frame clones appear in the TCRdb table, and some are missing; sequencing was by immunoSEQ multiplex PCR. The table shows 250,000 to 300,000 clones, with 75% to 95% occurring only once. Sequencing used PBMCs or T cells enriched from blood (not recorded which). The receptors here all came from a woman younger than 45 who had recovered from COVID-19.

The chain has TRBV4-3 and TRBJ2-7; TRBD2 is a possible D gene (5 bases). Germline CDR1 reads LGHNA; CDR2 reads YSLEER. The CDR3 is 15 residues long. V gave up 0 bases and J gave up 0 bases, with 9 bases separating them. CDR3 in amino acids: CASSQETGSSYEQYF. CDR3 coding DNA: TGCGCCAGCAGCCAAGAGACGGGGAGCTCCTACGAGCAGTACTTC.

Only one count was recorded for this clone. CDR3 sequence: CASSPGDPRTEAFF. The CDR3 DNA reads TGTGCCAGCAGCCCCGGCGACCCGAGGACTGAAGCTTTCTTT. The V call is TRBV5-6, the J call TRBJ1-1; D is uncertain. The CDR3 loop spans 14 amino acids. Germline V gives CDR1 SGHDT, CDR2 YYEEEE. The ends were cut back, 4 bases at V and 5 bases at J, with 15 bases in the middle.

This chain links TRBV2 with TRBJ2-7; D may be TRBD2 (5 bases). Per the germline V gene, CDR1 is SNHLY and CDR2 is FYNNEI. Deletions cut 8 bases from V and 6 bases from J, with 11 bases between. The CDR3 extends over 11 amino acids. DNA of the CDR3: TGTGCCAGCTTAGCGCCCCCCGAGCAGTACTTC. Translating it yields CASLAPPEQYF.